Shown below are 21 T cell receptor beta chains from a single sample sequenced in a study of immune evolution from preneoplasia to lung adenocarcinoma. The protocol was immunoSEQ multiplex PCR, while the TCRdb copy is restricted to in-frame clones and leaves out a portion. The sample holds around 4,600 clones, less than 80% seen once. The sequenced sample was FFPE adjacent normal lung tissue. The origin of the receptors is a person in their sixties or seventies with lung adenocarcinoma.

The rearrangement links TRBV11-2 to TRBJ2-5, with TRBD2 as a possible D gene (6 bases). Germline-derived CDR1 and CDR2 are SGHAT and FQNNGV. The CDR3 has 16 residues. V shed 4 bases and J shed 2 bases, with 17 bases lying between them. The CDR3 here is CASSSGLTSTQETQYF. CDR3 DNA: TGTGCCAGCAGCTCAGGGCTCACTAGCACACAAGAGACCCAGTACTTC. The full variable domain, its missing parts supplied by reference TRBV11-2 and TRBJ2-5, is EAGVAQSPRYKIIEKRQSVAFWCNPISGHATLYWYQQILGQGPKLLIQFQNNGVVDDSQLPKDRFSAERLKGVDSTLKIQPAKLEDSAVYLCASSSGLTSTQETQYFGPGTRLLVL.

The chain uses TRBV11-2 and TRBJ2-3; 9 nucleotides match TRBD2. Per germline, CDR1 SGHAT and CDR2 FQNNGV. This CDR3 spans 16 amino acids. The V gene end was trimmed by 0 bases and the J gene end by 2 bases; junction bases not matched to a gene: 3. The CDR3 DNA sequence: TGTGCCAGCAGCTTAGAACCTAGCGGGAACACAGATACGCAGTATTTT. Its translation: CASSLEPSGNTDTQYF. The full variable domain, with the rest looked up from reference TRBV11-2 and TRBJ2-3, is EAGVAQSPRYKIIEKRQSVAFWCNPISGHATLYWYQQILGQGPKLLIQFQNNGVVDDSQLPKDRFSAERLKGVDSTLKIQPAKLEDSAVYLCASSLEPSGNTDTQYFGPGTRLTVL.

The chain joins TRBV7-9 to TRBJ2-5; D assignment may be TRBD1 or TRBD2 (5 bases each). The V gene's germline CDR1 is SEHNR and CDR2 FQNEAQ (reference sequence). The CDR3 is 15 residues long. V shed 5 bases and J shed 5 bases, with 18 bases lying between them. The CDR3 nucleotides read TGTGCCAGCAGCCCTGGGGGTTCGGGCTGGGAGACCCAGTACTTC. Encoded protein: CASSPGGSGWETQYF.

This chain links TRBV6-1 with TRBJ1-2; no clear D gene. V was pared by 2 bases and J by 4 bases, with 8 bases between. Looked up from germline, CDR1 is MNHNS and CDR2 is SASEGT. The length of the CDR3 is 13 residues. The CDR3 here is CASSESQSYGYTF. DNA for the CDR3: TGTGCCAGCAGTGAATCACAGAGCTATGGCTACACCTTC.

This chain links TRBV2 with TRBJ2-1, with no clear D. Germline lookup yields CDR1 SNHLY and CDR2 FYNNEI. This CDR3 spans 13 amino acids. The V gene lost 6 bases and the J gene lost 5 bases, with 11 bases spanning the gap. The DNA of the CDR3 is TGTGCCAGCAGACCTGACCAAAACAATGAGCAGTTCTTC. Its translation is CASRPDQNNEQFF.

The rearrangement uses TRBV6-6 and TRBJ1-2; 9 bases are shared with TRBD1. V was pared by 2 bases and J by 4 bases, with 5 bases of the junction left unmatched. The CDR3 has 15 residues. CDR1 MNHNY and CDR2 SVGAGI come from the germline V gene (reference sequence). The CDR3 sequence is CASSYTRGQGYGYTF. The CDR3 nucleotides are TGTGCCAGCAGTTACACGAGGGGACAGGGCTATGGCTACACCTTC.

The chain's CDR3 is CASSLRDGGDTEAFF. CDR3 in DNA: TGTGCCAGCAGCTTAAGGGACGGTGGGGACACTGAAGCTTTCTTT. This chain uses TRBV7-9 with TRBJ1-1, with TRBD1 as a possible D gene (5 bases). The CDR3 contains 15 residues. Trimming took 2 bases from V and 3 from J, leaving 13 bases between them. The germline V gene has CDR1 SEHNR and CDR2 FQNEAQ (reference sequence).

V is TRBV10-3 and J is TRBJ2-7, with TRBD2 matching over 9 bases. V was clipped by 2 bases and J by 6 bases; unmatched bases: 8. Germline CDR1 and CDR2: ENHRY and SYGVKD. The CDR3 consists of 15 residues. In DNA form, the CDR3 reads TGTGCCATCAGTGAGGGGGCGGGAGGGCTCGCCGAGCAGTACTTC. This codes for CAISEGAGGLAEQYF.

Comment on this clone: Other DNA variants within this sample encode the same CDR3. The gene calls are TRBV6-1 and TRBJ2-7, with 7 nucleotides matching TRBD2. V gave up 4 bases and J gave up 3 bases; unmatched junction bases: 9. There are 15 residues in the CDR3. Germline values: CDR1 MNHNS, CDR2 SASEGT. CDR3 region: CASSGGKGGYYEQYF. The CDR3 DNA is TGTGCCAGCAGTGGGGGGAAGGGAGGGTACTACGAGCAGTACTTC.

The genes are TRBV4-1 and TRBJ2-5; 8 positions agree with TRBD1. CDR1 MGHRA and CDR2 YSYEKL come from the germline V gene. The CDR3 loop spans 16 amino acids. J gave up 1 base and V 0 bases, and 4 bases lay outside the gene matches. Written as DNA, the CDR3 is TGCGCCAGCAGCCAAGATCGAGGACAGGGCCAAGAGACCCAGTACTTC. It translates to CASSQDRGQGQETQYF.

This clone was detected once. This sequence joins TRBV2 and TRBJ1-1; tentative D call: TRBD1 (5 bases). The length of the CDR3 is 14 residues. Germline lookup yields CDR1 SNHLY and CDR2 FYNNEI. V was shortened by 6 bases and J by 1 base, with 12 bases between the two germline ends. Here the CDR3 reads CASRGGLTNTEAFF. CDR3 nucleotide sequence: TGTGCCAGCAGGGGGGGACTGACGAACACTGAAGCTTTCTTT.

The rearrangement uses TRBV4-1 and TRBJ1-2; no clear D gene. In germline, CDR1 is MGHRA, CDR2 YSYEKL. V dropped 4 bases and J dropped 7 bases, with 16 bases sitting between them. The CDR3 is 14 residues long. The CDR3 bases are TGCGCCAGCAGCCTCGATTTCGAGGGTTCTGGCTACACCTTC. It yields the protein CASSLDFEGSGYTF.

The genes are TRBV7-9 and TRBJ2-3; 7 nucleotides match TRBD2. CDR1 and CDR2 from the germline V gene are SEHNR and FQNEAQ (reference sequence). Trimming removed 5 bases from V and 2 bases from J; junction bases left unmatched: 7. The CDR3 consists of 15 residues. The CDR3 reads CASSAGGFYTDTQYF. The CDR3 DNA reads TGTGCCAGCAGCGCCGGGGGGTTTTACACAGATACGCAGTATTTT.

This clone was observed a handful of times. V is TRBV9 and J is TRBJ2-7; D is unclear. The CDR3 is 14 amino acids. Germline V lookup: CDR1 SGDLS, CDR2 YYNGEE. The V gene lost 0 bases and the J gene lost 1 base, with 8 bases spanning the gap. The CDR3 sequence is CASSVGGVSYEQYF. Written as DNA, the CDR3 is TGTGCCAGCAGCGTAGGAGGCGTTTCCTACGAGCAGTACTTC.

This clone showed up just once. The chain combines TRBV9 with TRBJ2-1, with 9 bases aligning to TRBD2. V was clipped by 4 bases and J by 6 bases; unmatched bases: 8. From germline, CDR1 is SGDLS and CDR2 YYNGEE. The CDR3 contains 15 residues. The CDR3 spells CASSRIAGEGNEQFF. The CDR3 DNA is TGTGCCAGCAGCCGAATAGCGGGAGAAGGCAATGAGCAGTTCTTC.

The gene calls are TRBV28 and TRBJ1-1, with D hard to call. Per the germline V gene, CDR1 is MDHEN and CDR2 is SYDVKM. The CDR3 is 15 amino acids. Deletions cut 3 bases from V and 2 bases from J, with 13 bases between. DNA for the CDR3: TGTGCCAGCAGTTTTATTGAGGTCCCCAACACTGAAGCTTTCTTT. The encoded protein is CASSFIEVPNTEAFF.

This chain uses TRBV29-1 with TRBJ1-1; unclear D gene. The CDR3 loop spans 13 amino acids. Germline V gives CDR1 SQVTM, CDR2 ANQGSEA. V was clipped by 6 bases and J by 4 bases, with 15 bases between them. CDR3 sequence: CSVTVGVGTEAFF. In nucleotides, the CDR3 is TGCAGCGTCACTGTCGGGGTTGGCACTGAAGCTTTCTTT.

The chain has TRBV7-9 and TRBJ2-3; TRBD1 is a possible D gene (5 bases). Germline V CDR1 and CDR2: SEHNR, FQNEAQ (reference sequence). The CDR3 spans 16 residues. V was trimmed by 7 bases and J by 1 base, leaving 18 bases between them. CDR3 in DNA: TGTGCCAGCACCCCCTCGGACACCGACGGCACAGATACGCAGTATTTT. It is translated as CASTPSDTDGTDTQYF.

V gene TRBV29-1 combines with J gene TRBJ2-7; 12 bases are shared with TRBD1. Germline V gives CDR1 SQVTM, CDR2 ANQGSEA. After removal of 6 bases from V and 6 bases from J, the junction contained 12 bases not matched to a gene. This CDR3 comprises 15 residues. The CDR3 bases are TGCAGCGTCTCTAACCTCGGGACAGGGGGCTCCGAGCAGTACTTC. Translating gives CSVSNLGTGGSEQYF.

This chain links TRBV11-2 with TRBJ2-7; the D is unclear. Germline lookup yields CDR1 SGHAT and CDR2 FQNNGV. Between the trimmed V and J ends, which lost 1 base and 3 bases, there was a span of 13 bases. This CDR3 is 15 amino acids long. The DNA of the CDR3 is TGTGCCAGCAGCTTAGTATTTCCTGGGAACTACGAGCAGTACTTC. Translating it yields CASSLVFPGNYEQYF.

This rearrangement joins TRBV27 to TRBJ2-7; 14 positions agree with TRBD2. V lost 6 bases and J lost 5; bases outside the gene matches: 6. The CDR3 contains 15 residues. The V gene's germline CDR1 is MNHEY and CDR2 SMNVEV (reference sequence). Here the CDR3 reads CASRKGGLAGDEQYF. DNA for the CDR3: TGTGCCAGCAGAAAAGGGGGACTAGCGGGAGACGAGCAGTACTTC.